The clone carrying this TCR beta chain was picked up many times. This sample stems from a study of neurological immune-mediated disorders. The CDR3 runs to 13 residues. Trimming cost V 5 bases and J 1 base, with 11 bases left between them. Germline assignment: CDR1 DFQATT and CDR2 SNEGSKA (reference sequence). Every sequencing run generated in excess of 160 million TCR-beta sequences. These sequences covered 15-18 subjects. TCRdb itself ran the 5' RACE reads through MiXCR, one entry per CDR3 protein. The sample has some 57,000 distinct CDR3 sequences; about 3.7% are singletons. Stored at -80 C, 2 million PBMCs were the source of the unsorted libraries.

The receptor was derived from a man between 60 and 70 years old with multiple sclerosis. The gene calls are TRBV20-1 and TRBJ2-5, with D perhaps matching TRBD2 (6 bases). Specimen: PBMCs. In nucleotides, the CDR3 is TGCAGTGCTGGAGGGGACCCCCAAGAGACCCAGTACTTC. Translation: CSAGGDPQETQYF.